The 10 T cell receptor beta chains reported below all come from one sample, sequenced in a study of T cell responses to AZD1222 COVID-19 vaccine. The method was immunoSEQ multiplex PCR; TCRdb's version includes in-frame clones alone and lacks a portion of them. The repertoire has around 20,000 clones, about four fifths of them found once; the top ten carry around 20%. This sample comprised peripheral blood, obtained 28 days after the second AZD1222 dose. All receptors come from an adult who received the AZD1222 COVID-19 vaccine.

J is TRBJ1-2 and V is TRBV18, with TRBD1 matching 7 bases. The length of the CDR3 is 13 residues. V gave up 6 bases and J gave up 8 bases; unmatched junction bases: 9. CDR1 and CDR2 from the germline V gene are KGHSH and LQKENI. The CDR3 DNA follows: TGTGCCAGCTCTCTGACAGGGACCGAGGGCTACACCTTC. It encodes CASSLTGTEGYTF.

The gene calls are TRBV7-2 and TRBJ2-5; TRBD1 matches at 7 bases. The CDR3 loop spans 12 amino acids. Germline CDR1 is SGHTA and CDR2 is FQGNSA. The ends lost 4 bases at V and 4 bases at J; junction bases unmatched: 0. The chain's CDR3 is CASSYRGETQYF. CDR3 bases: TGTGCCAGCAGCTACAGGGGAGAGACCCAGTACTTC.

This sequence joins TRBV29-1 and TRBJ2-1; 8 bases match TRBD2. From germline, CDR1 is SQVTM and CDR2 ANQGSEA. The CDR3 is 14 amino acids. The ends lost 8 bases at V and 0 bases at J; junction bases unmatched: 6. The CDR3 DNA reads as TGCAGCCATTTCGGGGGGGCCTCCTACAATGAGCAGTTCTTC. This codes for CSHFGGASYNEQFF.

The chain recombines TRBV5-1 with TRBJ2-5; D possibly matches TRBD1 or TRBD2 (6 bases each). Trimming removed 0 bases from V and 4 bases from J, with 16 bases in between. CDR3 length: 16 amino acids. CDR1 is SGHRS, CDR2 YFSETQ, per germline. The CDR3 DNA reads as TGCGCCAGCAGCTTGGCCCAGGGGTTGGGGGGAGAGACCCAGTACTTC. Protein: CASSLAQGLGGETQYF.

The V and J genes are TRBV24-1 and TRBJ2-5; the D gene is possibly TRBD2 (5 bases). CDR1 KGHDR and CDR2 SFDVKD come from the germline V gene. V dropped 3 bases and J dropped 5 bases, with 9 bases sitting between them. The CDR3 sequence is 13 residues long. CDR3 sequence reads: CATSDHSEETQYF. Written as DNA, the CDR3 is TGTGCCACCAGTGATCATAGCGAGGAGACCCAGTACTTC.

This rearrangement joins TRBV11-2 to TRBJ2-1, with a tentative D call TRBD1 (6 bases). The CDR3 loop spans 13 amino acids. The germline gives CDR1 SGHAT, CDR2 FQNNGV. Deletions cut 5 bases from V and 7 bases from J, with 12 bases between. CDR3 amino acids: CASSQGTYNEQFF. The CDR3 region has the DNA TGTGCCAGCAGCCAGGGGACGTATAATGAGCAGTTCTTC.

The rearrangement uses TRBV2 and TRBJ2-7, with 10 nucleotides matching TRBD1. Per germline, CDR1 SNHLY and CDR2 FYNNEI. The junction had 9 bases not matched to a gene; V was cut back by 1 base and J by 3 bases. The CDR3 runs to 17 residues. The CDR3 region is CASSEVGLRTGGYEQYF. DNA of the CDR3: TGTGCCAGCAGTGAAGTGGGGTTACGGACAGGGGGCTACGAGCAGTACTTC.

The chain employs TRBV5-5 and TRBJ1-6; D possibly corresponds to TRBD1 (6 bases). The germline CDR1 and CDR2 sequences are SGHKS and YYEKEE (reference sequence). CDR3 length equals 15 residues. Trimming took off 2 bases at V and 7 bases at J, with 13 bases between the two ends. The CDR3 DNA is TGTGCCAGCAGCTTCCAAGGACAGATAAATTCACCCCTCCACTTT. Residues: CASSFQGQINSPLHF.

The chain employs TRBV3-1 (or the pseudogene TRBV3-2) and TRBJ2-5; D might be TRBD2 (5 bases). The germline gives CDR1 LGHDT, CDR2 YNNKEL (reference sequence). There are 13 residues in the CDR3. V shed 6 bases and J shed 5 bases, with 13 bases lying between them. Here the CDR3 reads CASRRGSWETQYF. CDR3 bases: TGTGCCAGCAGGCGAGGGAGTTGGGAGACCCAGTACTTC.

The chain is built from TRBV6-5 and TRBJ1-2; 7 bases are a match to TRBD1. This CDR3 has 14 amino acids. Losses at the gene ends were 7 bases for V and 7 bases for J; bases not matched to a gene: 12. CDR1 is MNHEY and CDR2 is SVGAGI in the germline V gene. CDR3 sequence: CASTKGQRDAGYTF. DNA for the CDR3: TGTGCCAGCACCAAGGGACAGAGGGACGCTGGCTACACCTTC.